This T cell receptor beta chain was sequenced for a study of naive and memory T cell subsets (dated 2017 in TCRdb). For context, the study as a whole: Sorted naive and memory T cell subsets from peripheral blood were analyzed in the study using a UMI-based, open-source pipeline for TCR alpha and beta sequencing. RNA was DNase-treated and reverse transcribed with TCR constant-region primers, mostly using SuperScript III. The functional CMV T cell responses agreed completely with IgG serology results.

The library was produced with UMI-ligation and nested PCR. An equimolar mix of two oligonucleotides covering both TRBC1 and TRBC2 was used as the beta constant-region primer. Four rounds of PCR, combining the SP2 primer with nested alpha and beta constant-region primers, were used to amplify the ligated cDNA. A single-stranded oligonucleotide containing the SP2 primer and a 12-nucleotide UMI was joined to the 3' end of the cDNA by T4 RNA ligase 1. Incubation of the ligation reaction lasted about 19-24 hours at 16 degrees C. PCR2 was typically run as a SYBR Green qPCR and stopped at a predetermined threshold to prevent over-amplification. Agencourt AMPure XP magnetic beads were used for all purifications after the first. Libraries were quantified by Qubit and checked on a TapeStation, with a main peak expected near 650 bp. Pooled libraries were sequenced on an Illumina MiSeq with v2 2x251 paired-end kits, typically giving roughly 0.9-2.3 million reads per sample. Each sample library was pooled at about 4 nM, and about 5-8% PhiX was included to improve cluster recognition. The published analysis was carried out like this. Using tag matching that tolerated one base-pair mismatch, Decombinator assigned V and J genes to FASTQ reads that had been processed by Demultiplexor. UMIs were used by Collapsinator to correct both sequencing errors and frequency errors arising from PCR heterogeneity. CDR3Translator translated TCRs and extracted CDR3s from the conserved cysteine to the FGXG phenylalanine, flagging non-productive sequences. Gini, Shannon entropy and inverse Simpson indices were computed after subsampling the repertoires to the same number of UMI-defined TCRs. Within the linear range, a power law was fitted to clonotype abundance distributions using maximum likelihood. When run on a single naive CD8 sample, MIGEC and the pipeline yielded similar UMI counts, similar unique TCR numbers and similar clonal distributions. Repertoires were searched for about 7,300 CMV-associated CDR3 sequences compiled from VDJdb and a published dataset. TCRdb ran its own pipeline on the public reads, namely fastp trimming at Q25 and MiXCR clone calling, and kept in-frame beta chains. Under each unique CDR3 protein, matching rows form one entry showing the most common genes and DNA. TCRdb, rather than the study authors, made the V and J calls. The sample profile shows 100,000 to 150,000 distinct CDR3 sequences; approximately 37% of them were found once. The ten largest clones represent 0.8% to 1% of the sample.

Measured from the cysteine to the phenylalanine, the CDR3 is 16 residues long. Only CDR3 DNA remains: 48 bases, in frame from the first base. In the germline V gene (reference sequence), CDR1 corresponds to MNHEY and CDR2 to SMNVEV. The trim is 1 base for V and 6 bases for J, with a gap of 17 bases between the germline ends. From the second PCR step on, the TCR alpha and beta chain libraries were amplified in separate reactions. The CMV status of each donor was determined by measuring IFNgamma production from CD4+ T cells after fresh PBMCs had been stimulated overnight with CMV viral lysate. Miltenyi beads were used first to positively select CD4 T cells, and CD8 T cells were then positively selected from the CD4-negative fraction. Cells stained for CD3, CD4, CD8, CD45RA, CD27 and a live/dead dye were sorted on a BD Aria II into four subsets by CD45RA and CD27. A few healthy volunteers provided blood, and the blood of each volunteer was split into CD4 and CD8 T cells and then into four differentiation subsets. Roughly 110 ml of peripheral blood was collected from each donor, and PBMC were isolated by Ficoll-Paque PLUS density-gradient centrifugation. Sorted cells were lysed in RLT buffer, and RNA was extracted with a Qiagen RNeasy kit and stored at -80°C.

This clonotype showed up just a few times. What this receptor recognizes is not known. Within one base of it there is no much larger clone, and no base qualities were kept. Beyond this particular receptor, the publication reports: Following error correction, more than 90% of naive TCR sequences occurred only once, which made naive abundance distributions much steeper than those of memory subsets. In both CD4 and CD8 cells, going from naive through CM, EM and EMRA, the Gini index went up while Shannon and inverse Simpson diversity went down. RNA-based TCR counts may be affected by expression changes linked to T cell activation and differentiation. A power law was followed by TCR abundance, with an exponent that differed between naive and memory subsets but was consistent across the three individuals. No ground truth was available to validate the repertoire findings for the naive and memory subsets. Clonotypes were defined as single alpha or beta chain sequences, not paired alpha/beta receptors.

The TCR sequence derives from a human donor in good health. Source material: central memory CD4+ T cells from blood. The sample's cell subset or site label is to be understood as: central memory, CD45RA- CD27+. In this chain, TRBV27 is recombined with TRBJ2-3; the D segment may tentatively be TRBD1 or TRBD2, each giving 5 matched bases. The bases are TGTGCCAGCAGTTTATTCACTGGGGGTGGGTTGGATACGCAGTATTTT. Its product reads: CASSLFTGGGLDTQYF.